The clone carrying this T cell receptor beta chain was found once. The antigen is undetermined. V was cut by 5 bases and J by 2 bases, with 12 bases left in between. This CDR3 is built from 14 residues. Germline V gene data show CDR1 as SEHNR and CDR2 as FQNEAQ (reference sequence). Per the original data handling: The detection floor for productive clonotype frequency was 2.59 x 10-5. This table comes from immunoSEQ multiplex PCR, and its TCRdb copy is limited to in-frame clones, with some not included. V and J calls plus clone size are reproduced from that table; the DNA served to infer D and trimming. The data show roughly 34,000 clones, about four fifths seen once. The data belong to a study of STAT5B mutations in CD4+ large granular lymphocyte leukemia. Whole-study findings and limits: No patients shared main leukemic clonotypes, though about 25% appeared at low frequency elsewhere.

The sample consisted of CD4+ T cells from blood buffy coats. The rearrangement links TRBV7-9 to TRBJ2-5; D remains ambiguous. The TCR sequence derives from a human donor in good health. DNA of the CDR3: TGTGCCAGCAGCCCCACCCCGGTTCAAGAGACCCAGTACTTC. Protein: CASSPTPVQETQYF.